Listed below are T cell receptor beta chains from one sample, sequenced in a study of blood T cell repertoires in COVID-19. Repertoires were generated with immunoSEQ multiplex PCR, while TCRdb's copy carries only in-frame clones and drops some. This sample yields hundreds of thousands of clones, of which about 88% are seen a single time; 2% belongs to the top ten. The sample taken for sequencing was PBMCs or T cells enriched from blood (not recorded which). The receptor set was obtained from a woman in her sixties or seventies in a cohort exposed to, infected with or recovered from COVID-19 (not recorded which). CDR3s include the opening cysteine and the closing phenylalanine or tryptophan. A D gene is named only where the DNA matches it firmly. Expanded clones get a size class; other rows say once, few or many, or leave the size out.

>TRBD1|TRBV24-1|TRBJ1-6|NA
TGTGCCACCAGTGATTTGCTGACAGGGATGAATTCACCCCTCCACTTT
CATSDLLTGMNSPLHF
>NA|TRBV28|TRBJ1-2|NA
TGTGCCAGCAGTTTAGTGAGGGAGAACTATGGCTACACCTTC
CASSLVRENYGYTF
>NA|TRBV7-3|TRBJ2-7|NA
TGTGCCAGCAGCTTACATCCTAGCTCTGAGCAGTACTTC
CASSLHPSSEQYF
>NA|TRBV3-1/TRBV3-2|TRBJ2-7|NA
TGTGCCAGCAGCCAAGACGCCCAGACTAGGTACGAGCAGTACTTC
CASSQDAQTRYEQYF
>NA|TRBV24-1|TRBJ1-2|NA
TGTGCCACCAGTGATTCCAGACTGAGCGGCTACACCTTC
CATSDSRLSGYTF
>TRBD1|TRBV19|TRBJ2-3|NA
TGTGCCAGTACCCCGACCGGACAGGGGGCGCGAGATACGCAGTATTTT
CASTPTGQGARDTQYF
>NA|TRBV6-5|TRBJ1-3|NA
TGTGCCAGCAGGCCGACAGTTAGCTCTGGAAACACCATATATTTT
CASRPTVSSGNTIYF
>NA|TRBV15|TRBJ2-1|NA
TGTGCCACCAGCAGAGCCGAGAGAGGTTACAATGAGCAGTTCTTC
CATSRAERGYNEQFF
>NA|TRBV5-1|TRBJ1-2|NA
TGCGCCAGCAGCTGGCAAGCTAACTATGGCTACACCTTC
CASSWQANYGYTF
>TRBD1|TRBV2|TRBJ1-5|NA
TGTGCCAGCAGTCTGGACAGGGTGGGCAATCAGCCCCAGCATTTT
CASSLDRVGNQPQHF
>NA|TRBV21-1|TRBJ2-1|NA
TGTGCCAGCAGCAAAGGGATTAGAGATCCAGGGGGTAATGAGCAGTTCTTC
CASSKGIRDPGGNEQFF
>NA|TRBV11-1|TRBJ1-1|NA
TGTGCCAGCGGCCGGGGAAAGAACACTGAAGCTTTCTTT
CASGRGKNTEAFF
>TRBD1|TRBV28|TRBJ1-2|NA
TGTGCCAGCAGAACTCAGGGGGCGCGGGGCTACACCTTC
CASRTQGARGYTF
>TRBD1|TRBV5-8|TRBJ1-5|NA
TGTGCCAGCAGACCCGGGACAGGGGGCACTCAGCCCCAGCATTTT
CASRPGTGGTQPQHF
>TRBD1|TRBV7-9|TRBJ1-1|NA
TGTGCCAGCAGCCACAAAGGACAGGGGGAGACTGAAGCTTTCTTT
CASSHKGQGETEAFF
>NA|TRBV14|TRBJ2-7|NA
TGTGCCAGCAGTTTGGGAGGACTAAGGGACCCCTACGAGCAGTACTTC
CASSLGGLRDPYEQYF
>NA|TRBV20-1|TRBJ1-6|NA
TGCAGTGCTAGTGTTAGCTCCTATAATTCACCCCTCCACTTT
CSASVSSYNSPLHF
>TRBD2|TRBV7-4|TRBJ2-1|NA
TGTGTGAGGCTAGCGGAAATTACCTACAATGAGCAGTTCTTC
CVRLAEITYNEQFF
>NA|TRBV6-4|TRBJ2-1|once
TGTGCCAGCACCTTTCGACTGGTCCCTACCTACAATGAGCAGTTCTTC
CASTFRLVPTYNEQFF
>NA|TRBV10-1|TRBJ2-1|few
TGCGCCAGCAGTGAGGGTTGGAGAAGCTCCTACAATGAGCAGTTCTTC
CASSEGWRSSYNEQFF
>NA|TRBV9|TRBJ2-5|NA
TGTGCCAGCAGCCCCCGGACTACGCAAGAGACCCAGTACTTC
CASSPRTTQETQYF
>TRBD2|TRBV14|TRBJ2-7|NA
TGTGCCAGCAGCCGCGGACTAGGAGCTACCTACGAGCAGTACTTC
CASSRGLGATYEQYF
>TRBD1|TRBV30|TRBJ1-2|NA
TGTGCCTGGAGTGTCCGGGACAGGGGGTCTGGGCTGACCTTC
CAWSVRDRGSGLTF
>TRBD2|TRBV2|TRBJ2-2|NA
TGTGCCAGCAGTGTAATGGCTAGCGGGAACGGGGAGCTGTTTTTT
CASSVMASGNGELFF
>TRBD1|TRBV11-2|TRBJ1-1|NA
TGTGCCAGCAGCTTACCGGGACAGGGAGGAACTGAAGCTTTCTTT
CASSLPGQGGTEAFF
>TRBD2|TRBV5-6|TRBJ2-5|NA
TGTGCCAGCAACTTCGCTCTAGCGGGAGTCTCGGAGACCCAGTACTTC
CASNFALAGVSETQYF
>TRBD1|TRBV7-9|TRBJ2-5|NA
TGTGCCAGCAGCTTAGTTCAGGGGGCGCGGGAGACCCAGTACTTC
CASSLVQGARETQYF
>NA|TRBV6-1|TRBJ1-5|NA
TGTGCCAGCAGTGAACAGGGGCAGTATAGCAATCAGCCCCAGCATTTT
CASSEQGQYSNQPQHF
>NA|TRBV24-1|TRBJ1-5|NA
TGTGCCACCAGTGATTCTCAAGACTACCAGCCCCAGCATTTT
CATSDSQDYQPQHF